This record looks at one T cell receptor beta chain sequence and its context. The CDR3 sequence is 15 residues long. CDR1 and CDR2 (germline): MNHEY, SMNVEV (reference sequence). Deletions cut 6 bases from V and 0 bases from J, with 14 bases between. The data stem from a study of cytomegalovirus exposure and HLA in healthy donors. A multiplex PCR was run with 60 Vbeta primers and 13 Jbeta primers. This table comes from immunoSEQ multiplex PCR, and its TCRdb copy is limited to in-frame clones, with some not included. The sample has 150,000 or so clones; over 60% are singletons. The clonotype comes from a man aged 40-49 years in good health and CMV-seropositive. The chain is built from TRBV27 and TRBJ1-2; a weak D match, TRBD1 (5 bases). Sequencing was performed on PBMCs. The CDR3 loop is CASSRYDSPNYGYTF. CDR3 DNA sequence: TGTGCCAGCAGCAGATATGACAGTCCTAACTATGGCTACACCTTC.